The table lists the clone carrying this TCR beta chain with a count of one. Antigen: not known. The record originates from a study of Tregs in tolerant kidney transplant recipients. Study-wide findings and caveats: Validation in larger populations is needed because few patients were studied. Changing PCR primers prevented nucleotide comparison between some patients' samples.

Thawed PBMCs were FACS-sorted into unstimulated CD4+CD25+CD127- regulatory T cells, CD4+CD25- non-regulatory cells, CD4 and CD8 cells. This table comes from immunoSEQ multiplex PCR, and its TCRdb copy is limited to in-frame clones, with some not included. In the table there are about 110,000 clones, around 91% of which are singletons. The ends lost 5 bases at V and 7 bases at J; junction bases unmatched: 7. Looked up from germline, CDR1 is MNHNY and CDR2 is SVGAGI (reference sequence). The CDR3 length is 14 residues. The rearrangement joins TRBV6-6 to TRBJ2-7; TRBD2 aligns across 11 bases. This TCR derives from a human donor who received a combined kidney and bone marrow transplant. This specimen was CD4+ T cells from blood, taken before the transplant. CDR3 coding DNA: TGTGCCAGCAGTAAGCTAGCGGGGGGAAGGGAGCAGTACTTC. Translating gives CASSKLAGGREQYF.